This passage covers 11 T cell receptor beta chains from one sample sequenced in a study of post-analysis software for immune sequencing data. Unique molecular identifiers were built into the TCR beta cDNA libraries. TCRdb fed the PCR reads into MiXCR, producing one record per CDR3 protein. The repertoire has 650,000 to 900,000 distinct CDR3 sequences, roughly 46% of them found once; the top ten carry over 4.5%. Study results and caveats: Among 5 or 6 TRBV segments more frequent in patients than controls were TRBV5-6, TRBV5-1 and TRBV20-1.

These receptors are not linked to any known antigen. Sequencing was done on a sample of blood. These receptors were obtained from a girl aged 5 to 17 with multiple sclerosis.

CDR3 nucleotides: TGCAGTGCGGGTTCCGGGGATACGCAGTATTTT. Residues: CSAGSGDTQYF. This chain joins TRBV20-1 and TRBJ2-3; D unresolved. Germline loops: CDR1 DFQATT, CDR2 SNEGSKA (reference sequence). The CDR3 runs to 11 residues. Trimming removed 6 bases from V and 6 bases from J, with 10 bases in between.

This clonotype came up many times. The CDR3 region has the DNA TGTGCCATCAGTGAGTCGGGAGAATACGAGCAGTACTTC. Amino acids: CAISESGEYEQYF. V usage is TRBV10-3 and J usage is TRBJ2-7; weak D call: TRBD2 (5 bases). The CDR3 extends over 13 amino acids. Per germline, CDR1 ENHRY and CDR2 SYGVKD. Trimming removed 0 bases at V and 4 bases at J, with 7 bases between.

This chain links TRBV7-9 with TRBJ2-1; D may be TRBD1 or TRBD2 (5 bases each). From germline, CDR1 is SEHNR and CDR2 FQNEAQ (reference sequence). V was trimmed by 5 bases and J by 4 bases, leaving 15 bases between them. The CDR3 is 15 amino acids. The CDR3 region has the DNA TGTGCCAGCAGCCTCACCGGGACCCAGTACAATGAGCAGTTCTTC. It specifies CASSLTGTQYNEQFF.

The rearrangement joins TRBV9 to TRBJ2-7; 14 nucleotides align to TRBD2. Germline V gives CDR1 SGDLS, CDR2 YYNGEE. V dropped 3 bases and J dropped 5; count of bases not matched to a gene: 10. CDR3 size: 17 residues. The CDR3 bases are TGTGCCAGCAGCGCCCCAAGGGGACTAGCGGGAGCCGACGAGCAGTACTTC. Translation gives CASSAPRGLAGADEQYF.

Notes on this clonotype: One end of the junction is discordant with germline, which a read error may explain. V and J are TRBV6-1 and TRBJ2-4; D is tentatively TRBD1 or TRBD2 (5 bases each). CDR3 size: 15 residues. Germline V gene lookup returns CDR1 MNHNS and CDR2 SASEGT. CDR3 sequence (DNA): TGTACCAGCAGTGAGGCGCAGAGGGGCAGGAACATTCAGTACTTC. Its protein product is CTSSEAQRGRNIQYF.

This clonotype was observed a handful of times. The chain couples TRBV20-1 to TRBJ1-2; maybe TRBD1 (5 bases). Germline V gene lookup returns CDR1 DFQATT and CDR2 SNEGSKA (reference sequence). The CDR3 has 15 residues. Trimming took 6 bases from V and 4 from J, leaving 21 bases between them. CDR3 nucleotides: TGCAGTGCGCGATCTGCGGGGCGGAGAGGCTATGGCTACACCTTC. As protein: CSARSAGRRGYGYTF.

The chain combines TRBV10-3 with TRBJ2-7, with 7 nucleotides matching TRBD1. J lost 2 bases, V lost 1 base, and 2 bases had no gene match. This CDR3 has 14 amino acids. The germline gives CDR1 ENHRY, CDR2 SYGVKD. As DNA, the CDR3 is TGTGCCATCAGTGAGTTTAGGGGGCCCTACGAGCAGTACTTC. Encoded protein: CAISEFRGPYEQYF.

This sequence joins TRBV12-3 or TRBV12-4 and TRBJ1-1; D unclear. V was shortened by 7 bases and J by 7 bases, with 10 bases between the two germline ends. CDR3 length: 11 amino acids. DNA of the CDR3: TGTGCCAGCACCCTTTTGAATGAAGCTTTCTTT. It yields the protein CASTLLNEAFF.

The V and J genes are TRBV25-1 and TRBJ1-6, with D hard to call. V shed 1 base and J shed 7 bases, with 5 bases lying between them. This CDR3 has 13 residues. CDR1 is MGHDK and CDR2 is SYGVNS in the germline V gene. CDR3: CASSESGNSPLHF. CDR3 in DNA: TGTGCCAGCAGTGAATCGGGGAATTCACCCCTCCACTTT. Using reference TRBV25-1 and TRBJ1-6 for the parts outside the CDR3, the full variable domain is EADIYQTPRYLVIGTGKKITLECSQTMGHDKMYWYQQDPGMELHLIHYSYGVNSTEKGDLSSESTVSRIRTEHFPLTLESARPSHTSQYLCASSESGNSPLHFGNGTRLTVT.

This clonotype appeared a few times. This CDR3 reads CASSLARGHEQFF. CDR3 bases: TGTGCCAGCAGTTTGGCCAGGGGCCATGAGCAGTTCTTC. V and J are TRBV12-3 or TRBV12-4 and TRBJ2-1; maybe TRBD1 (6 bases). The CDR3 spans 13 residues. The germline V and J ends were trimmed by 3 bases and 8 bases, with 11 bases remaining between them.

This clonotype was counted once. The genes are TRBV30 and TRBJ2-3; a weak D match, TRBD2 (6 bases). V was shortened by 3 bases and J by 0 bases, with 10 bases between the two germline ends. The CDR3 is made up of 14 amino acids. From germline, CDR1 is GTSNPN and CDR2 SVGIG (reference sequence). For the CDR3, the DNA is TGTGCCTGGAGCCGGGACTCCAGCACAGATACGCAGTATTTT. Protein sequence: CAWSRDSSTDTQYF.